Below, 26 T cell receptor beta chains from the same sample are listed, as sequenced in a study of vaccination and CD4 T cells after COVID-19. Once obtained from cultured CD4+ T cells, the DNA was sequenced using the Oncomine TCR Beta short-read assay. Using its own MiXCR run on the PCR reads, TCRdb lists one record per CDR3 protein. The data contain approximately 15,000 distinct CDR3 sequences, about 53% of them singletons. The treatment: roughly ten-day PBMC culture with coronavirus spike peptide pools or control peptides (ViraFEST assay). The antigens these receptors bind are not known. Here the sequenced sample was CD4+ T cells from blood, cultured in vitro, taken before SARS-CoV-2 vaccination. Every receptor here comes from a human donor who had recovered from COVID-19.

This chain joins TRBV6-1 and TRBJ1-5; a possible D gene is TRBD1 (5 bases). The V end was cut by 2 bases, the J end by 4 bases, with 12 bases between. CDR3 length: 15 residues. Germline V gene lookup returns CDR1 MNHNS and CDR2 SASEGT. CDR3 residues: CASSETGHTNQPQHF. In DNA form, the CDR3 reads TGTGCCAGCAGTGAAACCGGACACACTAATCAGCCCCAGCATTTT.

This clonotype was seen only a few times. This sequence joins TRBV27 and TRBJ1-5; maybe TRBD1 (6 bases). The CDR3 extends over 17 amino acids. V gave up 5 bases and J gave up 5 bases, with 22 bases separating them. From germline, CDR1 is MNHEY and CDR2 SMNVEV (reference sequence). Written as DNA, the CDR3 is TGTGCCAGCAGTCCCAGATTAAACAGGGTCGGGGATCAGCCCCAGCATTTT. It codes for CASSPRLNRVGDQPQHF.

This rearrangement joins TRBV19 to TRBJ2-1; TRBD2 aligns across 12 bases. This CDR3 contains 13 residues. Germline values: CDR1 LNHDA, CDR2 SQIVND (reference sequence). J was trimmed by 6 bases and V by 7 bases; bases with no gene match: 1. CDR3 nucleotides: TGTGCCAGTAAACTAGCGGGGGGCAATGAGCAGTTCTTC. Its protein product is CASKLAGGNEQFF.

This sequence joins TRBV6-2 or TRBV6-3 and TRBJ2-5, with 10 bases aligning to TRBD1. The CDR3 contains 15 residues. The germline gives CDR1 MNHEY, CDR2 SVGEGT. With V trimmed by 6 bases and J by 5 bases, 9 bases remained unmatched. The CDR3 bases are TGTGCCAGCAGCCCGGACAGGGGGACTTGGGAGACCCAGTACTTC. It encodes CASSPDRGTWETQYF.

CDR3 sequence: CSARELGGWGNQPQHF. The CDR3 DNA reads as TGCAGTGCTAGAGAGCTGGGCGGGTGGGGCAATCAGCCCCAGCATTTT. The chain is built from TRBV20-1 and TRBJ1-5; no reliable D call. V was cut by 0 bases and J by 2 bases, with 14 bases left in between. Germline CDR1 is DFQATT and CDR2 is SNEGSKA (reference sequence). This CDR3 has 16 amino acids.

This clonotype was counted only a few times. The CDR3 loop is CSARKGGAYYGYTF. CDR3 nucleotides: TGCAGTGCTAGAAAGGGCGGGGCGTACTATGGCTACACCTTC. This chain uses TRBV20-1 with TRBJ1-2, with D perhaps matching TRBD1 (5 bases). Germline V gene sequence: CDR1 DFQATT, CDR2 SNEGSKA (reference sequence). This CDR3 is built from 14 residues. The ends were cut back, 2 bases at V and 3 bases at J, with 13 bases in the middle.

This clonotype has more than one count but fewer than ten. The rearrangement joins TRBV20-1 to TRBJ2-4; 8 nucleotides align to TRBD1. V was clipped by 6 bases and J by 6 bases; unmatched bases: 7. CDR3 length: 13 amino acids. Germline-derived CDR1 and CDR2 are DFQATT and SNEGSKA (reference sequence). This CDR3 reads CSASGQERNIQYF. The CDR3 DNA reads TGCAGTGCATCGGGACAGGAGAGAAACATTCAGTACTTC.

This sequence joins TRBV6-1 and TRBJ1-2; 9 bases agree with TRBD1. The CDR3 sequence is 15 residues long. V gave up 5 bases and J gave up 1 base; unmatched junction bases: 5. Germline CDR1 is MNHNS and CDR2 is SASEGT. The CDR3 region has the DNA TGTGCCAGCAGTCCTGACAGGGGGAATAACTATGGCTACACCTTC. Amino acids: CASSPDRGNNYGYTF.

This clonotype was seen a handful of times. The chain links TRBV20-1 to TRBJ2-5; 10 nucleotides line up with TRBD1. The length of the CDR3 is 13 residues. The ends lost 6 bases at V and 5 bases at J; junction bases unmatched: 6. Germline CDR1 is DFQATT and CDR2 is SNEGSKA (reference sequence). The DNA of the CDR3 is TGCAGTGCCGGACAGGGGGGGGCCGAGACCCAGTACTTC. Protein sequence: CSAGQGGAETQYF.

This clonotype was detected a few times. The CDR3 nucleotides are TGTGCCAGCAGACCGGGACCGCAAACCTACGAGCAGTACTTC. Protein sequence: CASRPGPQTYEQYF. The chain carries TRBV7-2 and TRBJ2-7; possibly TRBD1 or TRBD2 for D (5 bases each). Germline V CDR1 and CDR2: SGHTA, FQGNSA. The V and J ends lost 6 bases and 2 bases respectively, with 14 bases between them. The CDR3 spans 14 residues. Complete variable domain (other parts from reference TRBV7-2 and TRBJ2-7): GAGVSQSPSNKVTEKGKDVELRCDPISGHTALYWYRQSLGQGLEFLIYFQGNSAPDKSGLPSDRFSAERTGGSVSTLTIQRTQQEDSAVYLCASRPGPQTYEQYFGPGTRLTVT.

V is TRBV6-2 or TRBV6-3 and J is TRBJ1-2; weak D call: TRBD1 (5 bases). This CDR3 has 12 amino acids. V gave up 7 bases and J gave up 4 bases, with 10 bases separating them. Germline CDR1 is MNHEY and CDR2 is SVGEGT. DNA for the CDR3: TGTGCCAGCAACCGGCAGGGCTATGGCTACACCTTC. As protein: CASNRQGYGYTF.

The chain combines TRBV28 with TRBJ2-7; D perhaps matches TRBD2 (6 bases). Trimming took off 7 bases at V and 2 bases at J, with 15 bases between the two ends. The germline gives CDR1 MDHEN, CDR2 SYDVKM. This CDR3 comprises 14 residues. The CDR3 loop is CASTPPGLTYEQYF. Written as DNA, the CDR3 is TGTGCCAGCACCCCACCCGGACTAACCTACGAGCAGTACTTC.

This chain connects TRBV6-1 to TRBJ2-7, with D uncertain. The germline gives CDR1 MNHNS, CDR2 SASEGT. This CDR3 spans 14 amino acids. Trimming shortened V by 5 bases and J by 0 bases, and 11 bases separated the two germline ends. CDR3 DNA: TGTGCCAGCAGTCGCGATCCGGGCTCCTACGAGCAGTACTTC. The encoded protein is CASSRDPGSYEQYF.

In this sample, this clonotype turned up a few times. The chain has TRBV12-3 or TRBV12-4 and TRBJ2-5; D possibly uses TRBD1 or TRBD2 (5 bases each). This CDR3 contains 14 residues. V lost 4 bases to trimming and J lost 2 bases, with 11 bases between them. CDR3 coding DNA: TGTGCCAGCAGTTACGGGACGTTGCAAGAGACCCAGTACTTC. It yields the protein CASSYGTLQETQYF.

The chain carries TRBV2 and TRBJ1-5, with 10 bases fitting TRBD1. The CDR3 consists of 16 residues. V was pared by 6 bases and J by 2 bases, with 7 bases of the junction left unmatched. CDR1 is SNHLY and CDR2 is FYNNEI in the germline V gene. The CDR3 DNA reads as TGTGCCAGCAGACGACAGGGGGCGATGGGCAATCAGCCCCAGCATTTT. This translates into CASRRQGAMGNQPQHF. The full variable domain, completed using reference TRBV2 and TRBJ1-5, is EPEVTQTPSHQVTQMGQEVILRCVPISNHLYFYWYRQILGQKVEFLVSFYNNEISEKSEIFDDQFSVERPDGSNFTLKIRSTKLEDSAMYFCASRRQGAMGNQPQHFGDGTRLSIL.

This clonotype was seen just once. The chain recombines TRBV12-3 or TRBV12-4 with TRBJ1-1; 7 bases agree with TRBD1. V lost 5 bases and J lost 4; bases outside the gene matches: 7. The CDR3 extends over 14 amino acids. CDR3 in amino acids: CASSPSTGSTEAFF. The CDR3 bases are TGTGCCAGCAGTCCATCGACAGGGTCCACTGAAGCTTTCTTT.

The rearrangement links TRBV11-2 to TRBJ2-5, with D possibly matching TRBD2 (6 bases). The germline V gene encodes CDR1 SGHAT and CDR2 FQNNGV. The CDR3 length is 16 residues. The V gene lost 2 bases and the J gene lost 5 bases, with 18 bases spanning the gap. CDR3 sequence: CASSLSSHGRGETQYF. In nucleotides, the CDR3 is TGTGCCAGCAGCTTAAGTTCCCACGGTCGGGGGGAGACCCAGTACTTC.

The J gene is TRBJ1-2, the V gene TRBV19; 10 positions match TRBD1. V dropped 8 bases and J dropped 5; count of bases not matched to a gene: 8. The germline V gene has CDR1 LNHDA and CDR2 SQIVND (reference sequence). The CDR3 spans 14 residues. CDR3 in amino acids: CASSDRGRGYGYTF. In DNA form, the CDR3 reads TGTGCCAGTTCTGACAGGGGGCGAGGGTATGGCTACACCTTC. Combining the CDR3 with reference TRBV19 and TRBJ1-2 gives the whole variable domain DGGITQSPKYLFRKEGQNVTLSCEQNLNHDAMYWYRQDPGQGLRLIYYSQIVNDFQKGDIAEGYSVSREKKESFPLTVTSAQKNPTAFYLCASSDRGRGYGYTFGSGTRLTVV.

The chain's CDR3 is CASSLDSQETQYF. The CDR3 bases are TGTGCCAGCAGCTTAGATAGCCAAGAGACCCAGTACTTC. The chain employs TRBV11-2 and TRBJ2-5; no definite D call. In germline, CDR1 is SGHAT, CDR2 FQNNGV. The ends were cut back, 0 bases at V and 1 base at J, with 3 bases in the middle. The CDR3 runs to 13 residues.

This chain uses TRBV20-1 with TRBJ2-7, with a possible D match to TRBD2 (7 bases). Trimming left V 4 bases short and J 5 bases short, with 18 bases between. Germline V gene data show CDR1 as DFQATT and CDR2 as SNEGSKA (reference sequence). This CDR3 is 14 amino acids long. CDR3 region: CSAKSRRGGDEQYF. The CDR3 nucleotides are TGCAGTGCTAAGAGTCGAAGGGGGGGGGACGAGCAGTACTTC.

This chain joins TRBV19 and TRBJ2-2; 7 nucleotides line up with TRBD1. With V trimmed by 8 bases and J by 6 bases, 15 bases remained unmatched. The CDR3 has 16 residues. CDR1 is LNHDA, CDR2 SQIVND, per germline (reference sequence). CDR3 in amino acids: CASRLPLTGVPGELFF. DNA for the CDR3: TGTGCCAGTCGTCTTCCCCTAACAGGGGTCCCCGGGGAGCTGTTTTTT.

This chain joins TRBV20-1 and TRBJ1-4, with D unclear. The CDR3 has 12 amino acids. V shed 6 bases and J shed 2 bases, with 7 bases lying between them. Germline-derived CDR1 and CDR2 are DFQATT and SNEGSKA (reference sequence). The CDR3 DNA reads TGCAGTGCGTCGCAGACTAATGAAAAACTGTTTTTT. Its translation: CSASQTNEKLFF.

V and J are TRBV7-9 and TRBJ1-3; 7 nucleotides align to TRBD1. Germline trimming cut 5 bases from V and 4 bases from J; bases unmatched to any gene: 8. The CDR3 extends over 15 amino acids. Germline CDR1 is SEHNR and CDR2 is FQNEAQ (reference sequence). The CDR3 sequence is CASSQDRVSGNTIYF. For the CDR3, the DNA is TGTGCCAGCAGCCAAGACAGGGTTTCAGGAAACACCATATATTTT.

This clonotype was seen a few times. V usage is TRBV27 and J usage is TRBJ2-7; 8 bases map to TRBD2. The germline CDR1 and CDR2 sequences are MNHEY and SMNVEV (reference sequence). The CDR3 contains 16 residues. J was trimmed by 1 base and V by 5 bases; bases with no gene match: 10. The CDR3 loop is CASSTNGGTSSYEQYF. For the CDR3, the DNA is TGTGCCAGCAGTACAAATGGAGGGACTAGTTCCTACGAGCAGTACTTC.

CDR3 in DNA: TGTGCCAGCAGTTTACATTTGGGGAAGGGCGGCTACACCTTC. It is translated as CASSLHLGKGGYTF. J is TRBJ1-2 and V is TRBV27; D remains unclear. Trimming removed 2 bases from V and 8 bases from J, with 15 bases in between. Germline CDR1 is MNHEY and CDR2 is SMNVEV (reference sequence). CDR3 size: 14 residues.

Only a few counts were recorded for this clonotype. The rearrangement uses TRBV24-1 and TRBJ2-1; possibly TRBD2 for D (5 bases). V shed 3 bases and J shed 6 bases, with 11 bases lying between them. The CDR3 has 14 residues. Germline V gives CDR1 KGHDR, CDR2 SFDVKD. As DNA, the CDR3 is TGTGCCACCAGTGATGACCCCGGGGTCAATGAGCAGTTCTTC. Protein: CATSDDPGVNEQFF.